This T cell receptor (beta chain) was sequenced in a study of T cell repertoires in cytomegalovirus infection. Across the whole study: Public TCR beta signature analysis indicated the presence of both CMV infection and matching HLA type. Findings of the study overall: In two of eight donors, the top clonotype was HLA-C-restricted CMV-specific. Summed frequency of public TCR beta families distinguished CMV carriers with the relevant HLA.

This clonotype came up many times. The antigen is unknown. TCRdb itself ran the reads through MiXCR, one entry per CDR3 protein. This table has some 480,000 distinct CDR3 sequences, around 30% appearing once. The sequences come from cultured PBMCs, collected from culture after CMV antigen stimulation. The receptor was isolated from a human donor in good health (CMV status not recorded). Some clones in this sample may be carry-over from other donors' samples.

The CDR3 spells CASSYRLAEYNEQFF. The CDR3 DNA is TGTGCCAGCAGCTACCGCCTAGCGGAGTACAATGAGCAGTTCTTC. The gene calls are TRBV7-2 and TRBJ2-1; 7 bases match TRBD2. CDR3 length: 15 residues. Germline CDR1 and CDR2: SGHTA and FQGNSA. V shed 4 bases and J 4 bases; nucleotides not matched to a gene: 7.